Listed here is a single TCR beta chain. The sample is drawn from a study of OX40 agonist ivuxolimab in advanced cancers. This CDR3 spans 16 amino acids. The germline V gene encodes CDR1 SGHRS and CDR2 YFSETQ. Losses at the gene ends were 4 bases for V and 3 bases for J; bases not matched to a gene: 9. Profiling relied on immunoSEQ multiplex PCR, and the TCRdb table lists in-frame clones only, not all of them. This table has 78,000 or so clones, approximately 84% appearing once. The sample here was CD4+ or CD8+ T cells sorted from blood, taken in a trial of the OX40 agonist ivuxolimab. J is TRBJ2-7 and V is TRBV5-1; 11 nucleotides match TRBD1. This sequence was found in an adult with an advanced solid tumor such as melanoma, head and neck, liver or kidney cancer. CDR3 amino acids: CASSETGQGALYEQYF. The CDR3 DNA sequence: TGCGCCAGCAGCGAGACTGGACAGGGGGCCCTCTACGAGCAGTACTTC.